The 5 T cell receptor beta chains reported below all come from one sample, sequenced in a study of CXCR3-negative and CXCR3-positive naive CD8 T cells. Each TRB cDNA library was prepared by 5' RACE (with UMI labels). TCRdb re-analyzed the 5' RACE reads; it lists each CDR3 protein once, without DNA. The table lists over 70,000 distinct CDR3 sequences. The material sequenced was naive CXCR3- CD8+ T cells from blood. Noted subset: CD45RO-CCR7+CD27+CD95- naive CD8+ T cells lacking CXCR3 (TNR3-). Receptor source: a human donor in good health. Some clones in this sample may be carry-over from other donors' samples.

The J gene is TRBJ1-1, the V gene TRBV7-9. This CDR3 comprises 13 residues. The germline CDR1 and CDR2 sequences are SEHNR and FQNEAQ (reference sequence). The CDR3 reads CASRASEVDEAFF.

V is TRBV7-3 and J is TRBJ1-1. Germline V gene sequence: CDR1 SGHTA, CDR2 FQGTGA. The CDR3 length is 13 residues. CDR3 sequence: CASSSSLGTEAFF.

V gene TRBV4-2 combines with J gene TRBJ2-3; TCRdb designates TRBD2, a call that cannot be tested without DNA. CDR1 is LGHNA, CDR2 YNFKEQ, per germline. The CDR3 consists of 16 residues. The CDR3 here is CASSERSGGAGDTQYF.

The chain combines TRBV21-1 with TRBJ2-5; TCRdb's D call of TRBD2 is untestable without DNA. TRBV21-1 is marked as a pseudogene. The CDR3 is 16 residues long. CDR3 sequence: CASSKWRLAGGETQYF.

The chain employs TRBV29-1 and TRBJ2-7; TCRdb returns TRBD1, unconfirmable since there is no DNA. The CDR3 runs 14 residues. Per germline, CDR1 SQVTM and CDR2 ANQGSEA. CDR3 loop: CSVRTGSGSYEQYF.